Below are 14 T cell receptor beta chains sequenced from a single sample in a study of beta chain features in type 1 diabetes. Study-wide points: A moderate, significant TCRB CDR3 shortening appeared in type 1 diabetes across four CD4+ subsets.

As every portion of the isolated RNA was reverse transcribed, the sequencing read expressed TCRB transcripts. Some clones are missing from TCRdb's copy, which holds only in-frame ones; the method was immunoSEQ multiplex PCR. The repertoire has approximately 160,000 clones, 10% of them found once; the top ten carry approximately 0.5%. Their antigens remain unidentified. Material for sequencing was central memory CD4+ T cells from blood. All receptors come from a man younger than 40 with type 1 diabetes.

The chain recombines TRBV18 with TRBJ2-1, with 8 bases matching TRBD2. Losses at the gene ends were 0 bases for V and 4 bases for J; bases not matched to a gene: 5. The V gene's germline CDR1 is KGHSH and CDR2 LQKENI. This CDR3 comprises 16 residues. This CDR3 reads CASSPPGLVNYNEQFF. The CDR3 DNA is TGTGCCAGCTCACCACCGGGACTAGTGAATTACAATGAGCAGTTCTTC. The whole variable domain, filled in from reference TRBV18 and TRBJ2-1, reads NAGVMQNPRHLVRRRGQEARLRCSPMKGHSHVYWYRQLPEEGLKFMVYLQKENIIDESGMPKERFSAEFPKEGPSILRIQQVVRGDSAAYFCASSPPGLVNYNEQFFGPGTRLTVL.

CDR3 region: CAWRSGENTEAFF. Here the CDR3 DNA reads TGTGCCTGGAGATCGGGGGAGAACACTGAAGCTTTCTTT. The chain uses TRBV30 and TRBJ1-1; maybe TRBD1 (5 bases). V shed 3 bases and J shed 1 base, with 9 bases lying between them. Germline V gene sequence: CDR1 GTSNPN, CDR2 SVGIG (reference sequence). The CDR3 consists of 13 residues.

The chain carries TRBV2 and TRBJ2-1; 12 bases are shared with TRBD2. CDR3 length: 14 residues. Looked up from germline, CDR1 is SNHLY and CDR2 is FYNNEI. V was clipped by 8 bases and J by 3 bases; unmatched bases: 2. CDR3 in amino acids: CASSGLAGYNEQFF. CDR3 nucleotides: TGTGCCAGCTCGGGACTAGCGGGCTACAATGAGCAGTTCTTC. Full variable domain (missing parts from reference TRBV2 and TRBJ2-1): EPEVTQTPSHQVTQMGQEVILRCVPISNHLYFYWYRQILGQKVEFLVSFYNNEISEKSEIFDDQFSVERPDGSNFTLKIRSTKLEDSAMYFCASSGLAGYNEQFFGPGTRLTVL.

The DNA for the CDR3 is TGTGCCTGGAATTCTCTCGGACAGTTCTATGGCTACACCTTC. Its translation: CAWNSLGQFYGYTF. The chain is built from TRBV30 and TRBJ1-2, with D possibly being TRBD1 (6 bases). The CDR3 has 14 amino acids. V lost 4 bases and J 4 bases, leaving 16 bases between the germline ends. Germline CDR1 reads GTSNPN; CDR2 reads SVGIG (reference sequence).

V gene TRBV18 combines with J gene TRBJ2-1; tentatively, D is TRBD2 (5 bases). The CDR3 runs to 14 residues. V shed 5 bases and J shed 4 bases, with 12 bases lying between them. CDR1 KGHSH and CDR2 LQKENI come from the germline V gene. CDR3 in amino acids: CASSITREYNEQFF. CDR3 nucleotide sequence: TGTGCCAGCTCAATAACTCGGGAATACAATGAGCAGTTCTTC.

The chain links TRBV5-1 to TRBJ2-7; 8 bases match TRBD1. This CDR3 spans 14 amino acids. Trimming cost V 0 bases and J 3 bases; bases outside gene matches: 2. Germline assignment: CDR1 SGHRS and CDR2 YFSETQ. DNA of the CDR3: TGCGCCAGCAGCTTGGTGACAGGGGTCTACGAGCAGTACTTC. It codes for CASSLVTGVYEQYF.

This clone was counted only a few times. The rearrangement links TRBV29-1 to TRBJ2-1; 7 nucleotides agree with TRBD1. The junction had 9 bases not matched to a gene; V was cut back by 2 bases and J by 8 bases. The CDR3 spans 14 residues. Germline V gene data show CDR1 as SQVTM and CDR2 as ANQGSEA. The CDR3 region is CSVETDREGDEQFF. The CDR3 nucleotides read TGCAGCGTTGAAACTGACAGGGAAGGTGATGAGCAGTTCTTC.

The genes are TRBV18 and TRBJ2-7; D may be TRBD1 (6 bases). V was shortened by 4 bases and J by 0 bases, with 10 bases between the two germline ends. Per germline, CDR1 KGHSH and CDR2 LQKENI. The CDR3 is 14 residues long. CDR3 sequence reads: CASSQDSLSYEQYF. The CDR3 nucleotides are TGTGCCAGCTCACAGGACAGCCTCTCCTACGAGCAGTACTTC.

V is TRBV6-6 and J is TRBJ2-7; tentatively, D is TRBD1 (5 bases). The V end lost 2 bases, the J end lost 3 bases, and 14 bases lay between the germline ends. CDR1 is MNHNY and CDR2 is SVGAGI in the germline V gene (reference sequence). The CDR3 totals 15 residues. The chain's CDR3 is CASSYPQGSNYEQYF. In nucleotides, the CDR3 is TGTGCCAGCAGTTACCCCCAGGGCTCAAACTACGAGCAGTACTTC.

V gene TRBV4-2 combines with J gene TRBJ1-5; maybe TRBD1 (6 bases). Germline V gene data show CDR1 as LGHNA and CDR2 as YNFKEQ. Trimming removed 0 bases at V and 4 bases at J, with 13 bases between. This CDR3 has 16 amino acids. The CDR3 nucleotides are TGTGCCAGCAGCCAAGATTCAGGACAGACAAATCAGCCCCAGCATTTT. This encodes CASSQDSGQTNQPQHF.

The rearrangement joins TRBV9 to TRBJ2-1; D not certain. V lost 0 bases, J lost 7 bases, and 8 bases lay in between. The germline gives CDR1 SGDLS, CDR2 YYNGEE. This CDR3 is built from 13 residues. CDR3 sequence (DNA): TGTGCCAGCAGCGTAGGGTCCGAGAATGAGCAGTTCTTC. Translation gives CASSVGSENEQFF.

The rearrangement joins TRBV28 to TRBJ2-5, with TRBD1 as a possible D gene (6 bases). Looked up from germline, CDR1 is MDHEN and CDR2 is SYDVKM. This CDR3 has 14 residues. Between the trimmed V and J ends, which lost 6 bases and 5 bases, there was a span of 16 bases. The CDR3 spells CASSPEQGRETQYF. DNA of the CDR3: TGTGCCAGCAGCCCCGAACAGGGACGGGAGACCCAGTACTTC.

This clone turned up a few times. The rearrangement uses TRBV29-1 and TRBJ1-1; 8 bases agree with TRBD1. J gave up 8 bases and V 7 bases, and 12 bases lay outside the gene matches. The CDR3 length is 13 residues. The germline CDR1 and CDR2 sequences are SQVTM and ANQGSEA. The CDR3 DNA reads as TGCAGCGGGGGACAGGACCCACCCCAGGAAGCTTTCTTT. This gives the protein CSGGQDPPQEAFF.

The chain recombines TRBV7-2 with TRBJ2-1; D possibly corresponds to TRBD1 (7 bases). Germline values: CDR1 SGHTA, CDR2 FQGNSA. Trimming stripped 2 bases from V and 0 bases from J, with 11 bases between. The CDR3 runs 16 residues. The CDR3 DNA sequence: TGTGCCAGCAGCTTATGGGGGGACAGCTCCTACAATGAGCAGTTCTTC. The encoded protein is CASSLWGDSSYNEQFF.